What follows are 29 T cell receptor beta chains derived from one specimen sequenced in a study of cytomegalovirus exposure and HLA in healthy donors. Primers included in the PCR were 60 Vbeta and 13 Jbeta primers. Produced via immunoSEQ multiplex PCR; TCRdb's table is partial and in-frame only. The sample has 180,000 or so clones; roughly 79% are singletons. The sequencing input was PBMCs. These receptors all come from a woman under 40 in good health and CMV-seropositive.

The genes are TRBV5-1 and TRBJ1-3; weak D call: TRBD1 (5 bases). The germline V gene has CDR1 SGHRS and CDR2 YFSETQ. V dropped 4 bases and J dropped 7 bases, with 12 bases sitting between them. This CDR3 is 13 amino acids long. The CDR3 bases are TGCGCCAGCAGCCCAACAGGTTCCAACACCATATATTTT. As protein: CASSPTGSNTIYF.

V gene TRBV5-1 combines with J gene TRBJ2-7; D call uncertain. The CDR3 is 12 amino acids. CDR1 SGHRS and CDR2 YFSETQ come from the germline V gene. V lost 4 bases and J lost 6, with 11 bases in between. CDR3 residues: CASSPPGSEQYF. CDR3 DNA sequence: TGCGCCAGCAGCCCCCCGGGTTCCGAGCAGTACTTC.

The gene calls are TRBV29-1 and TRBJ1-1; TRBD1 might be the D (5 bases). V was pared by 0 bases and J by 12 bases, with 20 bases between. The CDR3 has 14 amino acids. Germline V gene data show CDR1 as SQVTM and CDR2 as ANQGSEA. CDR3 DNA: TGCAGCGTTGAAGATACCACGGGACTCGGAATACCTTTCTTT. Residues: CSVEDTTGLGIPFF.

DNA of the CDR3: TGCGCCAGCAGCCAAGATGGGCAAAATAGCAATCAGCCCCAGCATTTT. Amino acids: CASSQDGQNSNQPQHF. The rearrangement uses TRBV4-3 and TRBJ1-5; the D is unclear. The CDR3 covers 16 residues. The V end lost 0 bases, the J end lost 0 bases, and 9 bases lay between the germline ends. CDR1 and CDR2 from the germline V gene are LGHNA and YSLEER.

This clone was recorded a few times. The CDR3 sequence is CASSFPDRAPEAFF. CDR3 sequence (DNA): TGTGCCAGCAGCTTCCCGGACAGGGCGCCTGAAGCTTTCTTT. The chain employs TRBV5-4 and TRBJ1-1, with TRBD1 matching over 8 bases. CDR1 SGHNT and CDR2 YYREEE come from the germline V gene (reference sequence). This CDR3 is 14 amino acids long. J was trimmed by 6 bases and V by 2 bases; bases with no gene match: 6.

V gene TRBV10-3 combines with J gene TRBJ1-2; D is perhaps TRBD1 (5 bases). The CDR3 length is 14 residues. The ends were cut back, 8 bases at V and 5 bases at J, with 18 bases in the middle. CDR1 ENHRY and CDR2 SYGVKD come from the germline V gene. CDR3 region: CAIAREGTDYGYTF. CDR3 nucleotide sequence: TGTGCCATCGCCAGGGAGGGGACGGATTATGGCTACACCTTC.

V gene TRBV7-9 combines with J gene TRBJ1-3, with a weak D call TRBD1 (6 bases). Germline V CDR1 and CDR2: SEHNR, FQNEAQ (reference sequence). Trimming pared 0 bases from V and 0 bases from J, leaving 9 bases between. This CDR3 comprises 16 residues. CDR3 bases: TGTGCCAGCAGCTTAGCAGGGGGATCCTCTGGAAACACCATATATTTT. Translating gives CASSLAGGSSGNTIYF.

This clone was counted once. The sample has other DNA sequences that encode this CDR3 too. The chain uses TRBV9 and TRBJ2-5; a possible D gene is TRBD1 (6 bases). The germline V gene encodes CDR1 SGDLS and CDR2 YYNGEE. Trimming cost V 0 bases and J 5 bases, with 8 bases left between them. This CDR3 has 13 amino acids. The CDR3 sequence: CASSVGQGETQYF. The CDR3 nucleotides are TGTGCCAGCAGCGTAGGTCAGGGGGAGACCCAGTACTTC.

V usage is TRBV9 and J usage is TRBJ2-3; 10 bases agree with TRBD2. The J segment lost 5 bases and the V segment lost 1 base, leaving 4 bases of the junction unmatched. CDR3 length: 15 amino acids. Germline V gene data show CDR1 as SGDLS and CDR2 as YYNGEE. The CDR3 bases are TGTGCCAGCAGCGTACTAGCGGGGGCGCAAGATACGCAGTATTTT. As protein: CASSVLAGAQDTQYF.

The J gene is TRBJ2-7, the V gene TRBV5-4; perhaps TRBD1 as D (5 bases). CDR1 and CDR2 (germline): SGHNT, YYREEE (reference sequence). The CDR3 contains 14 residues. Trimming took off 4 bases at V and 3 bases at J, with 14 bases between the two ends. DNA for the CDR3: TGTGCCAGCAGCCCGGAATCTCAGGGCTACGAGCAGTACTTC. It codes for CASSPESQGYEQYF.

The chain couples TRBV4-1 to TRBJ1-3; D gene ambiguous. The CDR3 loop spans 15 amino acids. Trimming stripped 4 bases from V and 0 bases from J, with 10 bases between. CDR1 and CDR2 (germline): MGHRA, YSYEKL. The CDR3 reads CASSLTVGSGNTIYF. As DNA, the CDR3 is TGCGCCAGCAGCCTAACAGTGGGCTCTGGAAACACCATATATTTT.

The CDR3: CASRGAGAITYEQYF. The DNA for the CDR3 is TGTGCCAGCAGGGGAGCGGGGGCGATTACCTACGAGCAGTACTTC. V usage is TRBV28 and J usage is TRBJ2-7; 8 bases agree with TRBD2. The CDR3 extends over 15 amino acids. V dropped 6 bases and J dropped 2; count of bases not matched to a gene: 9. CDR1 and CDR2 (germline): MDHEN, SYDVKM.

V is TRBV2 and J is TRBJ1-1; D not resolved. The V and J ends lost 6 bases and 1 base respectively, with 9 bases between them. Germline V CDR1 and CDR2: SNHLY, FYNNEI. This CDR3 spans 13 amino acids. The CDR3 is CASRYDKNTEAFF. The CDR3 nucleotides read TGTGCCAGCAGATACGACAAGAACACTGAAGCTTTCTTT.

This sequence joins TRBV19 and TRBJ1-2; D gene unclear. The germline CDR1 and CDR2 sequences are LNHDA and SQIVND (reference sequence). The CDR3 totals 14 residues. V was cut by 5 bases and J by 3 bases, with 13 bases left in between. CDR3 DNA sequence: TGTGCCAGTAGTGACAAGGGAGTATACTATGGCTACACCTTC. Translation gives CASSDKGVYYGYTF.

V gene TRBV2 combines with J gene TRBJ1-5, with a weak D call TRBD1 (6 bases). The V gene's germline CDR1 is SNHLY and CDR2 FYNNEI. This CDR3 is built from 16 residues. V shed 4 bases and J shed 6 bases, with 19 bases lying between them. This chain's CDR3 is CASSGFWGQTTQPQHF. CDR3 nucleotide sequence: TGTGCCAGCAGTGGCTTCTGGGGGCAGACGACTCAGCCCCAGCATTTT.

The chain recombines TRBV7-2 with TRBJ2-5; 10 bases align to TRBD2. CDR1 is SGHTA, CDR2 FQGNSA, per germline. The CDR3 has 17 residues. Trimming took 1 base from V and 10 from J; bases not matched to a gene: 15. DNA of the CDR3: TGTGCCAGCAGCTTAGGGGTTAGCGGGGGGTCACCCCAGGACCAGTACTTC. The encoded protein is CASSLGVSGGSPQDQYF.

CDR3 residues: CASSVIPSAEAFF. The CDR3, as DNA: TGCGCCAGCAGTGTAATCCCCAGCGCTGAAGCTTTCTTT. The chain couples TRBV10-2 to TRBJ1-1; D not certain. This CDR3 comprises 13 residues. The V end was cut by 4 bases, the J end by 6 bases, with 12 bases between. Looked up from germline, CDR1 is WSHSY and CDR2 is SAAADI.

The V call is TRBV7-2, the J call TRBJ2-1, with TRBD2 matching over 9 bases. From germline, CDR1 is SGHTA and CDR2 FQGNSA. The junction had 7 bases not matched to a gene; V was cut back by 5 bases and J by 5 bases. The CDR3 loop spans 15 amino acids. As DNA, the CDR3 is TGTGCCAGCAGCCCCCGGGCGGGGGGGAACAATGAGCAGTTCTTC. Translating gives CASSPRAGGNNEQFF. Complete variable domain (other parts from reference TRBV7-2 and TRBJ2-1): GAGVSQSPSNKVTEKGKDVELRCDPISGHTALYWYRQSLGQGLEFLIYFQGNSAPDKSGLPSDRFSAERTGGSVSTLTIQRTQQEDSAVYLCASSPRAGGNNEQFFGPGTRLTVL.

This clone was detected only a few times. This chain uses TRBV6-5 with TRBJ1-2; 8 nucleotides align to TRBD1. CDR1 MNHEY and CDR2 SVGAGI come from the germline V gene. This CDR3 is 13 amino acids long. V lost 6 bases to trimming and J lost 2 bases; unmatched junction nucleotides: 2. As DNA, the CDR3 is TGTGCCAGCAGCCGGGACAGGAACTATGGCTACACCTTC. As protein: CASSRDRNYGYTF.

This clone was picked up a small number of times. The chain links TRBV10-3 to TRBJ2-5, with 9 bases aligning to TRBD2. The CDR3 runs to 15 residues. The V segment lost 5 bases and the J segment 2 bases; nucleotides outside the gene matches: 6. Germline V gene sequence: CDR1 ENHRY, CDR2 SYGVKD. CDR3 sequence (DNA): TGTGCCATCAGTTCCCCAGCGGGAGGTCAAGAGACCCAGTACTTC. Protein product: CAISSPAGGQETQYF.

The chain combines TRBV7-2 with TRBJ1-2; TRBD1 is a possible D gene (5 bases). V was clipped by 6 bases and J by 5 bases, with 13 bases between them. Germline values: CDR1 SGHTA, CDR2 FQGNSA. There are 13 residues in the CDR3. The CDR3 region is CASRFRQSYGYTF. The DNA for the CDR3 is TGTGCCAGCAGATTTCGACAGTCGTATGGCTACACCTTC. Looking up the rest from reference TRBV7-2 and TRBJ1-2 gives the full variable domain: GAGVSQSPSNKVTEKGKDVELRCDPISGHTALYWYRQSLGQGLEFLIYFQGNSAPDKSGLPSDRFSAERTGGSVSTLTIQRTQQEDSAVYLCASRFRQSYGYTFGSGTRLTVV.

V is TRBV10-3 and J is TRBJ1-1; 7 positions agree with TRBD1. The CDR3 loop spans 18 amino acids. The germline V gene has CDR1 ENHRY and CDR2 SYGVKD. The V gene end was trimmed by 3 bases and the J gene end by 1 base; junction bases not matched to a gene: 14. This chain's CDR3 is CAISDPQGPRGRNTEAFF. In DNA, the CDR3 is TGTGCCATCAGTGATCCTCAGGGCCCCAGGGGGAGGAACACTGAAGCTTTCTTT.

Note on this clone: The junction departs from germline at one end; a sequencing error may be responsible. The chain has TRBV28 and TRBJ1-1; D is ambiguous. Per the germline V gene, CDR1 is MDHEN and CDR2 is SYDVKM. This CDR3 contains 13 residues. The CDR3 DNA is TGTGCCAGCAGTTTATGGCAGAACCCTGAAGCTTTCTTT. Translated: CASSLWQNPEAFF. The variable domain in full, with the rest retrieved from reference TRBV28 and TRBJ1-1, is DVKVTQSSRYLVKRTGEKVFLECVQDMDHENMFWYRQDPGLGLRLIYFSYDVKMKEKGDIPEGYSVSREKKERFSLILESASTNQTSMYLCASSLWQNPEAFFGQGTRLTVV.

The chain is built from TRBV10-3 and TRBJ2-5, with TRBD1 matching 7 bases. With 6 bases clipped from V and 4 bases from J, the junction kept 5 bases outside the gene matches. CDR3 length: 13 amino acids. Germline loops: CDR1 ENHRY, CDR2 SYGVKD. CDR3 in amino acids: CAISRQGRETQYF. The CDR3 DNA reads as TGTGCCATCAGCCGACAGGGCCGAGAGACCCAGTACTTC.

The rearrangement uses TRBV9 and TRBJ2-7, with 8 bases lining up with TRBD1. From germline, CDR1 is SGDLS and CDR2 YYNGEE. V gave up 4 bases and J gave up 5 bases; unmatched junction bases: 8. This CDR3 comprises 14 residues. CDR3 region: CASSPQDRVHEQYF. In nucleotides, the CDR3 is TGTGCCAGCAGCCCTCAGGACAGGGTCCACGAGCAGTACTTC.

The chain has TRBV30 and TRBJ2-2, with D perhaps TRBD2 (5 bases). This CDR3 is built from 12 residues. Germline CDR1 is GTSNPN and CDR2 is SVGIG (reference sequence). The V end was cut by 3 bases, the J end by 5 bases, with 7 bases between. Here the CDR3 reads CAWSGETGELFF. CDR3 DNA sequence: TGTGCCTGGAGCGGGGAGACCGGGGAGCTGTTTTTT.

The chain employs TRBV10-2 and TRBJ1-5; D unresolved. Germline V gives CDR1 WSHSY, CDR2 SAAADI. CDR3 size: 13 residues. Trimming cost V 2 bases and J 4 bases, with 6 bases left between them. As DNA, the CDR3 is TGCGCCAGCAGTGAGGGTCGGAATCAGCCCCAGCATTTT. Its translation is CASSEGRNQPQHF.

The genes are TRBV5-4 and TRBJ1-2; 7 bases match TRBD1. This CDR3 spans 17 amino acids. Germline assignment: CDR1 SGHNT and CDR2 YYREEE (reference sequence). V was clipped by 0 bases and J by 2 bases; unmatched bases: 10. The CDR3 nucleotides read TGTGCCAGCAGCTTGGCGGGCAGGGGGTGGGAAAACTATGGCTACACCTTC. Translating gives CASSLAGRGWENYGYTF. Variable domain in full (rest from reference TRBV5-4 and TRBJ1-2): ETGVTQSPTHLIKTRGQQVTLRCSSQSGHNTVSWYQQALGQGPQFIFQYYREEENGRGNFPPRFSGLQFPNYSSELNVNALELDDSALYLCASSLAGRGWENYGYTFGSGTRLTVV.

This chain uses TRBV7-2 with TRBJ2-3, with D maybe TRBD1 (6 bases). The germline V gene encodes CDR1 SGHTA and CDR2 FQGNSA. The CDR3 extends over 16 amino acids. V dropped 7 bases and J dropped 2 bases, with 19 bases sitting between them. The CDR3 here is CASTGLGTFPTDTQYF. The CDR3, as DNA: TGTGCCAGCACCGGGTTGGGGACATTTCCCACAGATACGCAGTATTTT.